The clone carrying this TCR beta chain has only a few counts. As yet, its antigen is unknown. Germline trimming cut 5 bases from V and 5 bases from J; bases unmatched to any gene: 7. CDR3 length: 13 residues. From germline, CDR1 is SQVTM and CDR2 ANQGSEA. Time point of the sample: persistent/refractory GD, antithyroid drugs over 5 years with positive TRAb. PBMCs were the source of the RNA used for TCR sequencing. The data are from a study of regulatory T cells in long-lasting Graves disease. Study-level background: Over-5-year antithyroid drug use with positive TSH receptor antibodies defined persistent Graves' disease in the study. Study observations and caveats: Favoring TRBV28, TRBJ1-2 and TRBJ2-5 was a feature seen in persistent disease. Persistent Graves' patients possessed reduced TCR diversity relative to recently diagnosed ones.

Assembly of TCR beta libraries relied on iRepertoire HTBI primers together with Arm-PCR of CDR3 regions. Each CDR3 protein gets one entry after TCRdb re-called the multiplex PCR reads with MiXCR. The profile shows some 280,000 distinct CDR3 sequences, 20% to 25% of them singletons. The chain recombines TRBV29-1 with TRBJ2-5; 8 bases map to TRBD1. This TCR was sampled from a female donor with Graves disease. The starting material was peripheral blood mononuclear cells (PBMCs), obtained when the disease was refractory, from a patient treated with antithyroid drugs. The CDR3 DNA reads TGCAGCGTTTCCAGGGGGCGCGGGGAGACCCAGTACTTC. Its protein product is CSVSRGRGETQYF.